The 30 T cell receptor beta chains listed next were all sequenced from one sample in a study of T cells in Graves' hyperthyroidism and ophthalmopathy. TCR beta CDR3 regions were amplified from RNA. An initial round of RT-PCR targeting the TCR CDR3 relied on the HTBI primer set. Each CDR3 protein is one row after TCRdb ran MiXCR on the multiplex PCR reads. Of 450,000 to 600,000 distinct CDR3 sequences in the sample, 14% were seen once. The sample comprised blood. These receptors were taken from a woman in her thirties or forties with Graves' hyperthyroidism.

This sequence joins TRBV6-1 and TRBJ1-5; no clear D gene. The V end lost 2 bases, the J end lost 3 bases, and 11 bases lay between the germline ends. The CDR3 sequence is 15 residues long. Germline V gene lookup returns CDR1 MNHNS and CDR2 SASEGT. CDR3 nucleotide sequence: TGTGCCAGCAGTGAAAATCGGGCCGTCAATCAGCCCCAGCATTTT. This gives the protein CASSENRAVNQPQHF.

The chain has TRBV6-1 and TRBJ2-7; no firm D call. The CDR3 length is 12 residues. CDR1 and CDR2 (germline): MNHNS, SASEGT. The germline V and J ends were trimmed by 4 bases and 3 bases, with 7 bases remaining between them. The CDR3 coding sequence is TGTGCCAGCAGTGGACTTCTCTACGAGCAGTACTTC. Translating it yields CASSGLLYEQYF.

This clonotype came up many times. The chain is built from TRBV2 and TRBJ2-6; D is tentatively TRBD1 or TRBD2 (5 bases each). Germline loops: CDR1 SNHLY, CDR2 FYNNEI. The V end was cut by 11 bases, the J end by 0 bases, with 20 bases between. The CDR3 totals 17 residues. CDR3 sequence: CAFRGQGSSSGANVLTF. In DNA form, the CDR3 reads TGTGCCTTCCGAGGGCAGGGATCAAGCTCTGGGGCCAACGTCCTGACTTTC.

This clonotype was seen more than once but under ten times. The chain has TRBV2 and TRBJ1-1; 7 bases are shared with TRBD1. Losses at the gene ends were 5 bases for V and 6 bases for J; bases not matched to a gene: 9. The CDR3 has 14 amino acids. Germline-derived CDR1 and CDR2 are SNHLY and FYNNEI. CDR3 coding DNA: TGTGCCAGCAGTTCGAGGACAGGATGGGCTGAAGCTTTCTTT. Amino acid sequence: CASSSRTGWAEAFF.

This chain uses TRBV9 with TRBJ1-1, with 12 bases that match TRBD1. This CDR3 has 14 amino acids. Losses at the gene ends were 4 bases for V and 12 bases for J; bases not matched to a gene: 10. Per the germline V gene, CDR1 is SGDLS and CDR2 is YYNGEE. The CDR3: CASSLFGTGGETFF. The DNA of the CDR3 is TGTGCCAGCAGCTTGTTCGGGACAGGGGGCGAAACTTTCTTT. The entire variable domain, with the rest obtained from reference TRBV9 and TRBJ1-1, is as follows: DSGVTQTPKHLITATGQRVTLRCSPRSGDLSVYWYQQSLDQGLQFLIQYYNGEERAKGNILERFSAQQFPDLHSELNLSSLELGDSALYFCASSLFGTGGETFFGQGTRLTVV.

This clonotype appeared many times. This sequence joins TRBV5-1 and TRBJ2-3, with 9 positions matching TRBD2. Germline CDR1 SGHRS, CDR2 YFSETQ. The ends lost 0 bases at V and 0 bases at J; junction bases unmatched: 2. This CDR3 is built from 16 residues. CDR3 amino acids: CASSLGTSDSTDTQYF. CDR3 sequence (DNA): TGCGCCAGCAGCTTGGGGACTAGCGATAGCACAGATACGCAGTATTTT.

This clonotype has ten or more counts. This chain links TRBV5-1 with TRBJ2-5, with 8 bases aligning to TRBD1. The CDR3 loop spans 15 amino acids. The V segment lost 4 bases and the J segment 5 bases; nucleotides outside the gene matches: 10. Germline assignment: CDR1 SGHRS and CDR2 YFSETQ. In DNA, the CDR3 is TGCGCCAGCAGCGCGAGGACAGGGTTTCGGGAGACCCAGTACTTC. Its translation is CASSARTGFRETQYF.

This rearrangement joins TRBV28 to TRBJ2-7; 12 nucleotides align to TRBD1. The length of the CDR3 is 13 residues. Germline V CDR1 and CDR2: MDHEN, SYDVKM. V shed 6 bases and J 6 bases; nucleotides not matched to a gene: 3. CDR3 in amino acids: CASRGTGGGEQYF. CDR3 in DNA: TGTGCCAGCAGAGGGACAGGGGGCGGCGAGCAGTACTTC.

This clonotype was seen repeatedly, ten times or more. The V call is TRBV5-1, the J call TRBJ2-7; 7 bases line up with TRBD1. The germline CDR1 and CDR2 sequences are SGHRS and YFSETQ. With 4 bases clipped from V and 3 bases from J, the junction kept 10 bases outside the gene matches. The CDR3 has 15 amino acids. The CDR3 here is CASSAEGQLNYEQYF. CDR3 sequence (DNA): TGCGCCAGCAGCGCCGAGGGACAGTTAAACTACGAGCAGTACTTC.

This clonotype has ten or more counts. V gene TRBV2 combines with J gene TRBJ2-7; D gene ambiguous. This CDR3 is 11 amino acids long. V was shortened by 8 bases and J by 2 bases, with 7 bases between the two germline ends. Germline CDR1 and CDR2: SNHLY and FYNNEI. CDR3 nucleotides: TGTGCCAGCTCCCCAACCTACGAGCAGTACTTC. It specifies CASSPTYEQYF. Together with reference TRBV2 and TRBJ2-7, the CDR3 gives the full variable domain: EPEVTQTPSHQVTQMGQEVILRCVPISNHLYFYWYRQILGQKVEFLVSFYNNEISEKSEIFDDQFSVERPDGSNFTLKIRSTKLEDSAMYFCASSPTYEQYFGPGTRLTVT.

The rearrangement links TRBV11-3 to TRBJ1-3; D not resolved. This CDR3 has 17 residues. The ends were cut back, 1 base at V and 1 base at J, with 14 bases in the middle. Looked up from germline, CDR1 is SGHNT and CDR2 is YENEEA. The CDR3 region is CASSLGEGGASGNTIYF. For the CDR3, the DNA is TGTGCCAGCAGCTTAGGCGAGGGCGGCGCATCTGGAAACACCATATATTTT.

This clonotype has a count of ten or more. At one end, the junction sequence differs from germline, possibly due to a read error. This chain connects TRBV5-1 to TRBJ2-5; 7 bases are a match to TRBD1. Germline CDR1 SGHRS, CDR2 YFSETQ. The CDR3 is 13 residues long. CDR3 coding DNA: TGTGCCAGCAGCCCAGACAGGGAAGAGACCCAGTACTTC. Translated: CASSPDREETQYF. The full variable domain, rest sourced from reference TRBV5-1 and TRBJ2-5, is KAGVTQTPRYLIKTRGQQVTLSCSPISGHRSVSWYQQTPGQGLQFLFEYFSETQRNKGNFPGRFSGRQFSNSRSEMNVSTLELGDSALYLCASSPDREETQYFGPGTRLLVL.

Only a few counts were recorded for this clonotype. The rearrangement joins TRBV14 to TRBJ1-3; weak D call: TRBD1 (5 bases). This CDR3 is 17 amino acids long. V shed 0 bases and J shed 2 bases, with 14 bases lying between them. Per the germline V gene, CDR1 is SGHDN and CDR2 is FVKESK. This CDR3 reads CASSQDSGAFAGNTIYF. The CDR3 DNA reads TGTGCCAGCAGCCAAGATTCCGGGGCGTTCGCTGGAAACACCATATATTTT.

In its sample, this clonotype was seen a few times. The chain has TRBV14 and TRBJ2-3; D is unresolved. CDR3 size: 13 residues. CDR1 is SGHDN and CDR2 is FVKESK in the germline V gene. V lost 0 bases, J lost 3 bases, and 4 bases lay in between. The CDR3, as DNA: TGTGCCAGCAGCCAAGAGAGGACAGATACGCAGTATTTT. It specifies CASSQERTDTQYF.

This clonotype was counted many times. The V call is TRBV9, the J call TRBJ2-2; D perhaps matches TRBD1 (5 bases). This CDR3 spans 17 amino acids. CDR1 and CDR2 (germline): SGDLS, YYNGEE. V was pared by 3 bases and J by 4 bases, with 19 bases between. CDR3 region: CASSARRGPAPTGELFF. CDR3 sequence (DNA): TGTGCCAGCAGCGCCCGAAGGGGTCCAGCCCCCACCGGGGAGCTGTTTTTT.

The chain combines TRBV5-5 with TRBJ1-1; 7 bases are shared with TRBD1. Germline V gene data show CDR1 as SGHKS and CDR2 as YYEKEE (reference sequence). After removal of 0 bases from V and 4 bases from J, the junction contained 18 bases not matched to a gene. This CDR3 contains 19 residues. The CDR3 sequence: CASSLAGQGEINRGTEAFF. CDR3 sequence (DNA): TGTGCCAGCAGCTTGGCCGGTCAGGGGGAAATCAATCGCGGCACTGAAGCTTTCTTT. The complete variable domain, with remaining parts taken from reference TRBV5-5 and TRBJ1-1, reads DAGVTQSPTHLIKTRGQQVTLRCSPISGHKSVSWYQQVLGQGPQFIFQYYEKEERGRGNFPDRFSARQFPNYSSELNVNALLLGDSALYLCASSLAGQGEINRGTEAFFGQGTRLTVV.

In its sample, this clonotype was seen many times. The rearrangement uses TRBV30 and TRBJ2-3, with D perhaps TRBD2 (5 bases). The CDR3 runs 14 residues. V was trimmed by 3 bases and J by 0 bases, leaving 10 bases between them. The germline gives CDR1 GTSNPN, CDR2 SVGIG (reference sequence). The CDR3 is CAWRDLSSTDTQYF. In DNA, the CDR3 is TGTGCCTGGAGGGACTTGTCTAGCACAGATACGCAGTATTTT.

This clonotype came up many times. The genes are TRBV28 and TRBJ2-1; 10 positions match TRBD1. V lost 1 base and J lost 6; bases outside the gene matches: 3. Germline CDR1 and CDR2: MDHEN and SYDVKM. The CDR3 has 15 residues. In DNA form, the CDR3 reads TGTGCCAGCAGTTTATCGGGACAGGGGCTCAATGAGCAGTTCTTC. Its translation is CASSLSGQGLNEQFF.

This clonotype was counted many times. The J gene is TRBJ2-7, the V gene TRBV20-1; the D gene is possibly TRBD2 (6 bases). V was pared by 3 bases and J by 4 bases, with 16 bases between. This CDR3 has 14 amino acids. Germline V gene data show CDR1 as DFQATT and CDR2 as SNEGSKA (reference sequence). In DNA form, the CDR3 reads TGCAGTGCTAGCGGGACGCCGGGGGTTTACGAGCAGTACTTC. Translation: CSASGTPGVYEQYF.

This clonotype was counted between two and nine times. The CDR3 ends on some other residue instead of the conserved phenylalanine or tryptophan, so this is likely a read error. The chain combines TRBV12-3 or TRBV12-4 with TRBJ1-2; 7 bases fit TRBD1. This CDR3 has 14 residues. Trimming at V came to 4 bases and at J to 7 bases, leaving 9 bases not matched to a gene. The CDR3: CASSSPVTGVGYTL. The CDR3 bases are TGTGCCAGCAGTTCCCCCGTTACAGGGGTTGGCTACACCCTC.

This clonotype was picked up many times. The chain carries TRBV6-1 and TRBJ1-5; possible D gene TRBD1, 5 bases. Trimming removed 5 bases from V and 6 bases from J, with 14 bases in between. The CDR3 runs to 14 residues. The germline V gene encodes CDR1 MNHNS and CDR2 SASEGT. CDR3 region: CASSPTGGTQPQHF. Here the CDR3 DNA reads TGTGCCAGCAGTCCTACAGGTGGGACTCAGCCCCAGCATTTT.

This clonotype was recorded many times. The chain joins TRBV7-9 to TRBJ1-1; D possibly corresponds to TRBD1 (5 bases). Trimming cost V 1 base and J 4 bases, with 13 bases left between them. This CDR3 is 15 amino acids long. CDR1 is SEHNR, CDR2 FQNEAQ, per germline (reference sequence). The CDR3 nucleotides read TGTGCCAGCAGCTTAGGGACATGGGTGGGCACTGAAGCTTTCTTT. As protein: CASSLGTWVGTEAFF.

The rearrangement links TRBV12-3 or TRBV12-4 to TRBJ2-7, with a possible D match to TRBD1 (5 bases). The CDR3 is made up of 15 amino acids. V lost 3 bases and J lost 0, with 12 bases in between. This chain's CDR3 is CASSFPLGLSYEQYF. CDR3 DNA: TGTGCCAGCAGTTTTCCCCTGGGGCTCTCCTACGAGCAGTACTTC.

This clonotype was observed many times. The chain uses TRBV28 and TRBJ1-5; 7 bases fit TRBD1. V shed 6 bases, J shed 6 bases, and the junction held 11 bases outside the gene matches. Germline V CDR1 and CDR2: MDHEN, SYDVKM. The CDR3 is 15 residues long. The CDR3: CASRRPGTVSQPQHF. Written as DNA, the CDR3 is TGTGCCAGCAGGCGACCTGGGACAGTGAGTCAGCCCCAGCATTTT.

This clonotype was counted ten times or more. This chain connects TRBV18 to TRBJ1-2; maybe TRBD1 (6 bases). Trimming took 4 bases from V and 5 from J, leaving 11 bases between them. This CDR3 is built from 13 residues. The V gene's germline CDR1 is KGHSH and CDR2 LQKENI. As DNA, the CDR3 is TGTGCCAGCTCACGAGGACAGAGATATGGCTACACCTTC. Amino acids: CASSRGQRYGYTF.

This clonotype occurred many times. The gene calls are TRBV28 and TRBJ2-1; TRBD2 matches 9 bases. CDR1 is MDHEN and CDR2 is SYDVKM in the germline V gene. The junction had 7 bases not matched to a gene; V was cut back by 3 bases and J by 7 bases. This CDR3 region has 15 residues. The CDR3 nucleotides read TGTGCCAGCAGTTTCTCAGCGGGAGGAGGAAATGAGCAGTTCTTC. Residues: CASSFSAGGGNEQFF.

This clonotype has a count of ten or more. The chain's CDR3 is CASSRTSGKKTQYF. CDR3 DNA sequence: TGTGCCAGCAGCCGGACTAGCGGGAAAAAGACCCAGTACTTC. The chain joins TRBV7-9 to TRBJ2-5; 12 bases map to TRBD2. Per germline, CDR1 SEHNR and CDR2 FQNEAQ (reference sequence). CDR3 length equals 14 residues. V gave up 5 bases and J gave up 6 bases; unmatched junction bases: 4.

This clonotype was detected a few times. The rearrangement uses TRBV19 and TRBJ2-7; D remains ambiguous. The germline V gene has CDR1 LNHDA and CDR2 SQIVND (reference sequence). V was trimmed by 4 bases and J by 0 bases, leaving 16 bases between them. The CDR3 totals 16 residues. CDR3 protein: CASSTSIGGSSYEQYF. The CDR3 DNA follows: TGTGCCAGTAGTACCAGCATTGGCGGAAGCTCCTACGAGCAGTACTTC.

The CDR3 DNA follows: TGCGCCAGCAGCGGGACAGGGGAAGGTCGTGAGACCCAGTACTTC. Translated: CASSGTGEGRETQYF. This sequence joins TRBV5-1 and TRBJ2-5; 10 positions match TRBD1. CDR1 and CDR2 from the germline V gene are SGHRS and YFSETQ. The CDR3 is 15 residues long. V shed 4 bases and J 5 bases; nucleotides not matched to a gene: 8.

Comment on this clonotype: A much larger clone lies one base from this, so it may be a read error. The rearrangement links TRBV27 to TRBJ2-1; D unclear. Germline CDR1 is MNHEY and CDR2 is SMNVEV (reference sequence). CDR3 length: 14 amino acids. This CDR3 reads CVSMVESSYNEQFF. Here the CDR3 DNA reads TGTGTCAGCATGGTGGAGAGCTCCTACAATGAGCAGTTCTTC.